One sample yielded the 30 T cell receptor beta chains listed below, sequenced in a study of T cell responses to AZD1222 COVID-19 vaccine. Profiling relied on immunoSEQ multiplex PCR, and the TCRdb table lists in-frame clones only, not all of them. There are about 97,000 clones in the sample; roughly 90% occur only once, and 6% to 8% lies in the top ten. This specimen consisted of peripheral blood, obtained on day 0 of AZD1222 vaccination. These receptors all stem from an adult in good health.

The chain is built from TRBV27 and TRBJ1-2, with 7 bases matching TRBD1. V lost 5 bases and J lost 3; bases outside the gene matches: 12. Germline assignment: CDR1 MNHEY and CDR2 SMNVEV (reference sequence). This CDR3 is built from 16 residues. This CDR3 is CASSPHRGQRDYGYTF. CDR3 nucleotide sequence: TGTGCCAGCAGTCCCCACAGGGGACAGAGGGACTATGGCTACACCTTC.

The CDR3 region has the DNA TGTGCCAGCAGCCAACAGGACAACGTGGCGAATACGCAGTATTTT. Its protein product is CASSQQDNVANTQYF. V usage is TRBV27 and J usage is TRBJ2-3; a possible D gene is TRBD1 (5 bases). V lost 6 bases to trimming and J lost 7 bases, with 20 bases between them. The CDR3 is 15 amino acids. Germline lookup yields CDR1 MNHEY and CDR2 SMNVEV (reference sequence).

The J gene is TRBJ2-2, the V gene TRBV5-4; D call uncertain. The V end lost 1 base, the J end lost 5 bases, and 9 bases lay between the germline ends. The CDR3 length is 14 residues. Germline CDR1 reads SGHNT; CDR2 reads YYREEE (reference sequence). The CDR3 is CASSLLYGTGELFF. Written as DNA, the CDR3 is TGTGCCAGCAGCTTGTTGTACGGGACCGGGGAGCTGTTTTTT.

J is TRBJ2-4 and V is TRBV7-8; 10 nucleotides agree with TRBD2. Germline trimming cut 6 bases from V and 7 bases from J; bases unmatched to any gene: 9. Germline CDR1 SGHVS, CDR2 FQNEAQ. This CDR3 is 15 amino acids long. The DNA for the CDR3 is TGTGCCAGCAGGTCCAGCGGGAGGGCCGGGAACATTCAGTACTTC. It encodes CASRSSGRAGNIQYF.

The V and J genes are TRBV6-5 and TRBJ2-7, with D perhaps TRBD2 (6 bases). Germline V CDR1 and CDR2: MNHEY, SVGAGI. The V end was cut by 2 bases, the J end by 5 bases, with 19 bases between. The CDR3 length is 16 residues. The CDR3 loop reads CASSYRTGGFKHEQYF. The CDR3 nucleotides read TGTGCCAGCAGTTACCGGACCGGGGGATTTAAACACGAGCAGTACTTC.

The chain links TRBV28 to TRBJ1-1; D is perhaps TRBD1 (6 bases). Trimming stripped 1 base from V and 1 base from J, with 13 bases between. Germline values: CDR1 MDHEN, CDR2 SYDVKM. The CDR3 consists of 16 residues. This CDR3 is CASSLFWGRTNTEAFF. The CDR3 DNA reads as TGTGCCAGCAGTTTATTTTGGGGGCGAACGAACACTGAAGCTTTCTTT.

The chain uses TRBV18 and TRBJ2-5, with D possibly being TRBD1 or TRBD2 (5 bases each). Looked up from germline, CDR1 is KGHSH and CDR2 is LQKENI. Trimming shortened V by 0 bases and J by 8 bases, and 13 bases separated the two germline ends. This CDR3 region has 14 residues. In nucleotides, the CDR3 is TGTGCCAGCTCACCACCGGGACCCTCGGCAACCCAGTACTTC. This gives the protein CASSPPGPSATQYF.

The chain has TRBV28 and TRBJ2-5; TRBD2 agrees at 12 bases. This CDR3 region has 15 residues. From germline, CDR1 is MDHEN and CDR2 SYDVKM. Trimming at V came to 9 bases and at J to 4 bases, leaving 9 bases not matched to a gene. CDR3 sequence (DNA): TGTGCCAGTCTAGCGGGAGGGCTTGGGGGAGAGACCCAGTACTTC. Protein sequence: CASLAGGLGGETQYF. Drawing the rest from reference TRBV28 and TRBJ2-5, the complete variable domain is DVKVTQSSRYLVKRTGEKVFLECVQDMDHENMFWYRQDPGLGLRLIYFSYDVKMKEKGDIPEGYSVSREKKERFSLILESASTNQTSMYLCASLAGGLGGETQYFGPGTRLLVL.

This chain uses TRBV5-1 with TRBJ1-4; D perhaps matches TRBD1 (5 bases). The CDR3 consists of 15 residues. Per germline, CDR1 SGHRS and CDR2 YFSETQ. V lost 3 bases to trimming and J lost 4 bases, with 13 bases between them. DNA for the CDR3: TGCGCCAGCAGCTCTAACAGGTTGGGTAATGAAAAACTGTTTTTT. Its translation: CASSSNRLGNEKLFF.

The chain couples TRBV5-1 to TRBJ1-1, with a possible D match to TRBD1 (6 bases). V was clipped by 4 bases and J by 4 bases, with 17 bases between them. The germline gives CDR1 SGHRS, CDR2 YFSETQ. The CDR3 covers 15 residues. CDR3 coding DNA: TGCGCCAGCAGCCCCTTGGGGGCCGACCGCACTGAAGCTTTCTTT. It translates to CASSPLGADRTEAFF.

The chain combines TRBV29-1 with TRBJ1-2; the match to TRBD1 covers 8 bases. The germline V gene encodes CDR1 SQVTM and CDR2 ANQGSEA. Trimming took 3 bases from V and 4 from J; bases not matched to a gene: 13. This CDR3 has 16 residues. The chain's CDR3 is CSVESLSDRVFYGYTF. In nucleotides, the CDR3 is TGCAGCGTTGAGAGCCTTTCGGACAGGGTCTTCTATGGCTACACCTTC.

As to this clone: In the same sample, other DNA sequences code for this CDR3. The V gene is TRBV9, the J gene TRBJ2-1; D tentatively fits TRBD1 or TRBD2 (5 bases each). Germline CDR1 is SGDLS and CDR2 is YYNGEE. The CDR3 covers 14 residues. With 0 bases removed from V and 3 bases from J, the gap between germline ends came to 7 bases. The CDR3: CASSVGGNYNEQFF. The CDR3 coding sequence is TGTGCCAGCAGCGTAGGGGGGAACTACAATGAGCAGTTCTTC.

The chain is built from TRBV5-1 and TRBJ1-1, with D possibly being TRBD1 (6 bases). Trimming removed 0 bases from V and 0 bases from J, with 12 bases in between. CDR3 length: 16 residues. Germline V gene data show CDR1 as SGHRS and CDR2 as YFSETQ. The CDR3 is CASSLAAGAMNTEAFF. CDR3 DNA: TGCGCCAGCAGCTTGGCGGCAGGGGCGATGAACACTGAAGCTTTCTTT.

The V and J genes are TRBV4-3 and TRBJ2-3; 7 bases are a match to TRBD2. V was clipped by 0 bases and J by 1 base; unmatched bases: 4. The germline V gene encodes CDR1 LGHNA and CDR2 YSLEER. The CDR3 is made up of 16 amino acids. The CDR3 DNA sequence: TGCGCCAGCAGCCAAGATCGGGCGGGGGGCACAGATACGCAGTATTTT. Residues: CASSQDRAGGTDTQYF.

The V and J genes are TRBV10-3 and TRBJ1-5; D gene uncertain. Germline loops: CDR1 ENHRY, CDR2 SYGVKD. V was shortened by 0 bases and J by 2 bases, with 17 bases between the two germline ends. This CDR3 contains 18 residues. CDR3 in amino acids: CAISESGFSGRGNQPQHF. CDR3 nucleotide sequence: TGTGCCATCAGTGAGTCGGGGTTTTCGGGGAGGGGCAATCAGCCCCAGCATTTT.

The gene calls are TRBV2 and TRBJ2-7; D ambiguous. The CDR3 length is 14 residues. From germline, CDR1 is SNHLY and CDR2 FYNNEI. V gave up 5 bases and J gave up 5 bases, with 16 bases separating them. Here the CDR3 reads CASSLTAAYNEQYF. The CDR3 DNA reads as TGTGCCAGCAGTCTAACCGCCGCTTACAACGAGCAGTACTTC.

CDR3 region: CASSYPPGQGVHGYTF. CDR3 nucleotide sequence: TGTGCCAGCTCATACCCTCCGGGACAGGGGGTTCATGGCTACACCTTC. The chain recombines TRBV18 with TRBJ1-2; 11 bases are a match to TRBD1. Germline V gives CDR1 KGHSH, CDR2 LQKENI. The CDR3 length is 16 residues. The ends lost 5 bases at V and 6 bases at J; junction bases unmatched: 11.

The rearrangement joins TRBV5-4 to TRBJ2-3; D remains unclear. The length of the CDR3 is 16 residues. V was cut by 3 bases and J by 0 bases, with 14 bases left in between. CDR1 is SGHNT, CDR2 YYREEE, per germline (reference sequence). CDR3 nucleotides: TGTGCCAGCAGCTCCCAGAGGAGTTATAGCACAGATACGCAGTATTTT. This translates into CASSSQRSYSTDTQYF.

This rearrangement joins TRBV9 to TRBJ2-7, with 7 bases that match TRBD2. The CDR3 totals 14 residues. V was clipped by 3 bases and J by 3 bases; unmatched bases: 6. Looked up from germline, CDR1 is SGDLS and CDR2 is YYNGEE. CDR3 residues: CASSGGTTFYEQYF. CDR3 nucleotide sequence: TGTGCCAGCAGCGGAGGGACTACCTTCTACGAGCAGTACTTC.

The rearrangement joins TRBV6-5 to TRBJ2-1; no clear D. This CDR3 has 12 residues. The ends were cut back, 2 bases at V and 4 bases at J, with 3 bases in the middle. Per germline, CDR1 MNHEY and CDR2 SVGAGI. The CDR3 DNA is TGTGCCAGCAGTTACGGATACAATGAGCAGTTCTTC. Translated, it gives CASSYGYNEQFF.

This clone appeared once. CDR3 amino acids: CASSRSGGETQYF. The CDR3 DNA reads as TGTGCCAGCAGCCGGTCGGGGGGAGAGACCCAGTACTTC. The V call is TRBV7-3, the J call TRBJ2-5; 7 bases are a match to TRBD2. In germline, CDR1 is SGHTA, CDR2 FQGTGA. Trimming at V came to 5 bases and at J to 4 bases, leaving 4 bases not matched to a gene. The CDR3 runs 13 residues.

This chain links TRBV24-1 with TRBJ1-3; D is ambiguous. Trimming removed 3 bases from V and 0 bases from J, with 8 bases in between. CDR3 length equals 15 residues. Per the germline V gene, CDR1 is KGHDR and CDR2 is SFDVKD. The CDR3 region has the DNA TGTGCCACCAGTGATCCCTTGGGCTCTGGAAACACCATATATTTT. Protein: CATSDPLGSGNTIYF.

The chain joins TRBV6-2 or TRBV6-3 to TRBJ2-3; perhaps TRBD1 as D (6 bases). The V gene's germline CDR1 is MNHEY and CDR2 SVGEGT. Deletions cut 0 bases from V and 3 bases from J, with 13 bases between. CDR3 size: 16 residues. Here the CDR3 reads CASSYSDVGGTDTQYF. The CDR3 region has the DNA TGTGCCAGCAGTTACTCTGATGTAGGGGGAACAGATACGCAGTATTTT.

The chain carries TRBV2 and TRBJ1-4, with D perhaps TRBD1 (5 bases). Per the germline V gene, CDR1 is SNHLY and CDR2 is FYNNEI. This CDR3 region has 15 residues. The V and J ends lost 4 bases and 1 base respectively, with 10 bases between them. The DNA for the CDR3 is TGTGCCAGCAGTGTGTCGGGGGTAACTAATGAAAAACTGTTTTTT. Protein: CASSVSGVTNEKLFF.

The chain links TRBV2 to TRBJ2-1; no definite D call. This CDR3 has 12 residues. From germline, CDR1 is SNHLY and CDR2 FYNNEI. With 3 bases removed from V and 7 bases from J, the gap between germline ends came to 7 bases. The CDR3 DNA follows: TGTGCCAGCAGTGACCAGTATAATGAGCAGTTCTTC. It specifies CASSDQYNEQFF. The full variable domain, in which reference TRBV2 and TRBJ2-1 provide the parts outside the CDR3, is EPEVTQTPSHQVTQMGQEVILRCVPISNHLYFYWYRQILGQKVEFLVSFYNNEISEKSEIFDDQFSVERPDGSNFTLKIRSTKLEDSAMYFCASSDQYNEQFFGPGTRLTVL.

The chain is built from TRBV21-1 and TRBJ2-6; the D call in the table, TRBD2, was not verified against the DNA. TRBV21-1 is marked as a pseudogene. The CDR3 consists of 14 residues. Written as DNA, the CDR3 is TGTGCCAGCAGCCCCCCTTCTGGGGCCAACGTCCTGACTTTC. Its protein is CASSPPSGANVLTF.

Of note for this clone: No conserved phenylalanine or tryptophan ends this CDR3, so it is likely a read error. The V call is TRBV6-5, the J call TRBJ2-7, with D perhaps TRBD2 (6 bases). The CDR3 extends over 13 amino acids. Germline loops: CDR1 MNHEY, CDR2 SVGAGI. V was pared by 6 bases and J by 0 bases, with 9 bases between. DNA for the CDR3: TGTGCCAGCAGGGTAGCGGTCTCCTACGAGCAGTACTTA. The encoded protein is CASRVAVSYEQYL.

The V call is TRBV5-4, the J call TRBJ2-7; D not certain. The CDR3 length is 11 residues. The germline V and J ends were trimmed by 3 bases and 3 bases, with 4 bases remaining between them. The germline V gene has CDR1 SGHNT and CDR2 YYREEE (reference sequence). The CDR3 loop reads CASSSSYEQYF. The CDR3 region has the DNA TGTGCCAGCAGCTCCAGCTACGAGCAGTACTTC.

The chain couples TRBV19 to TRBJ1-2, with D unresolved. Germline V CDR1 and CDR2: LNHDA, SQIVND (reference sequence). V dropped 9 bases and J dropped 4 bases, with 18 bases sitting between them. There are 14 residues in the CDR3. CDR3 in DNA: TGTGCCAGCCGGCGGGTCGGGGATATCTATGGCTACACCTTC. Amino acid sequence: CASRRVGDIYGYTF.

This rearrangement joins TRBV27 to TRBJ2-1, with 9 bases aligning to TRBD2. The CDR3 is made up of 13 amino acids. Germline loops: CDR1 MNHEY, CDR2 SMNVEV (reference sequence). The V segment lost 5 bases and the J segment 10 bases; nucleotides outside the gene matches: 6. The CDR3 is CASSGSGGREQFF. Written as DNA, the CDR3 is TGTGCCAGCAGTGGTAGCGGGGGACGAGAGCAGTTCTTC.